Each of the 9 T cell receptor beta chains below was sequenced from the same sample in a study of identical twins. In TCRdb, the 5' RACE reads were re-called with MiXCR into one record per CDR3 protein. The sample contains nearly 250,000 distinct CDR3 sequences, approximately 7% of which appear only once. These sequences were also reported in another study, on yellow fever vaccine responses in identical twins.

The sequenced sample consisted of memory (CD45RO+) T cells sorted from blood. These receptors originate from a young woman in good health.

This clonotype was recorded many times. The genes are TRBV5-1 and TRBJ2-1; possible D gene TRBD2, 5 bases. CDR1 is SGHRS, CDR2 YFSETQ, per germline. Trimming cost V 5 bases and J 3 bases, with 15 bases left between them. The CDR3 runs 15 residues. The chain's CDR3 is CASRLGGTSYNEQFF. The CDR3 nucleotides read TGCGCCAGCAGATTAGGAGGAACCAGCTACAATGAGCAGTTCTTC. Looking up the rest from reference TRBV5-1 and TRBJ2-1 gives the full variable domain: KAGVTQTPRYLIKTRGQQVTLSCSPISGHRSVSWYQQTPGQGLQFLFEYFSETQRNKGNFPGRFSGRQFSNSRSEMNVSTLELGDSALYLCASRLGGTSYNEQFFGPGTRLTVL.

The J gene is TRBJ2-5, the V gene TRBV3-1, with 7 bases matching TRBD2. Per the germline V gene, CDR1 is LGHDT and CDR2 is YNNKEL (reference sequence). The V and J ends lost 3 bases and 4 bases, in that order; junction bases with no gene match: 17. The CDR3 contains 18 residues. The CDR3: CASSQGTIPAWYRETQYF. The CDR3 coding sequence is TGTGCCAGCAGCCAGGGGACTATACCTGCATGGTATAGAGAGACCCAGTACTTC.

This sequence joins TRBV29-1 and TRBJ2-5; D is ambiguous. V lost 4 bases to trimming and J lost 4 bases, with 10 bases between them. Germline assignment: CDR1 SQVTM and CDR2 ANQGSEA. The CDR3 runs to 12 residues. CDR3 protein: CSVVELGETQYF. The CDR3 DNA sequence: TGCAGCGTTGTCGAGTTAGGAGAGACCCAGTACTTC.

The table lists this clonotype with many counts. The rearrangement links TRBV11-2 to TRBJ1-1, with TRBD1 matching over 8 bases. This CDR3 has 13 amino acids. Germline V gene data show CDR1 as SGHAT and CDR2 as FQNNGV. V gave up 3 bases and J gave up 8 bases; unmatched junction bases: 5. CDR3 bases: TGTGCCAGCAGCTTTCAGGGGGCGAGGGAAGCTTTCTTT. Translated: CASSFQGAREAFF.

This clonotype was seen ten or more times. The rearrangement uses TRBV5-1 and TRBJ2-1; D is unresolved. V lost 4 bases and J lost 7, with 12 bases in between. CDR3 size: 13 residues. CDR1 is SGHRS and CDR2 is YFSETQ in the germline V gene. CDR3 amino acids: CASSLGPNNEQFF. The CDR3 DNA reads as TGCGCCAGCAGCCTCGGACCCAATAATGAGCAGTTCTTC. The full variable domain, completed using reference TRBV5-1 and TRBJ2-1, is KAGVTQTPRYLIKTRGQQVTLSCSPISGHRSVSWYQQTPGQGLQFLFEYFSETQRNKGNFPGRFSGRQFSNSRSEMNVSTLELGDSALYLCASSLGPNNEQFFGPGTRLTVL.

This clonotype was seen only a few times. This rearrangement joins TRBV5-6 to TRBJ2-2; D perhaps matches TRBD2 (6 bases). With 0 bases removed from V and 6 bases from J, the gap between germline ends came to 15 bases. The CDR3 covers 16 residues. Germline V lookup: CDR1 SGHDT, CDR2 YYEEEE. The CDR3 DNA sequence: TGTGCCAGCAGCTTGGGGCCAACCGGGGGATCCGGGGAGCTGTTTTTT. It encodes CASSLGPTGGSGELFF.

This clonotype was observed many times. The rearrangement joins TRBV18 to TRBJ2-1; D may be TRBD1 (6 bases). Germline CDR1 and CDR2: KGHSH and LQKENI. Trimming took off 8 bases at V and 4 bases at J, with 12 bases between the two ends. The CDR3 spans 13 residues. Here the CDR3 DNA reads TGTGCCAGCAGTCCACAGGGATACAATGAGCAGTTCTTC. Its protein is CASSPQGYNEQFF.

At least ten counts were recorded for this clonotype. This chain joins TRBV12-3 or TRBV12-4 and TRBJ1-2, with D hard to call. This CDR3 spans 13 amino acids. With 2 bases removed from V and 7 bases from J, the gap between germline ends came to 11 bases. Here the CDR3 DNA reads TGTGCCAGCAGTTTACTCGCGACGGGTGGCTACACCTTC. Translation: CASSLLATGGYTF.

Many counts were recorded for this clonotype. The genes are TRBV6-1 and TRBJ1-4; maybe TRBD1 (5 bases). Germline V gene data show CDR1 as MNHNS and CDR2 as SASEGT. The CDR3 is 13 residues long. Trimming removed 7 bases from V and 6 bases from J, with 12 bases in between. CDR3 region: CASKLTGDEKLFF. As DNA, the CDR3 is TGTGCCAGCAAACTAACAGGAGATGAAAAACTGTTTTTT.